This entry concerns a single T cell receptor (beta chain). Its antigen is as yet unknown. The sample comes from a study of shared clonotypes between healthy human individuals. Study-wide points: Rarefaction showed that sequencing of sorted subsets was incomplete (despite large depth).

Germline CDR1 is MRHNA and CDR2 is SNTAGT. The CDR3 runs to 13 residues. Trimming removed 5 bases from V and 1 base from J, with 8 bases in between. Every donor, a Caucasian adult, lived in Nashville, Tennessee. Assay used: immunoSEQ multiplex PCR; TCRdb lists only in-frame clones, some missing. The sample records more than 90,000 clones, roughly two thirds being singletons. The TCR originated in a man in his thirties or forties in good health. The chain combines TRBV6-4 with TRBJ2-5, with D possibly TRBD2 on 5 matching bases. Source material: memory CD8+ T cells sorted from blood. The subset denotes: CD45RO+ cells pooled with CCR7-negative TemRA cells. The CDR3 protein is CASSPGSQETQYF. The DNA of the CDR3 is TGTGCCAGCAGTCCGGGGTCCCAAGAGACCCAGTACTTC.